Shown below are 28 T cell receptor beta chains from a single sample sequenced in a study of T and B cells in COVID-19 patients. BIOMED2 TRB-A/B primer pools were used in multiplex TRB PCR. TCRdb re-derived calls from the multiplex PCR reads in MiXCR, one entry per CDR3 protein. Counted here are 15,000 or so distinct CDR3 sequences, under 35% occurring once; the ten biggest clones make up around 3.1%. Blood genomic DNA input for TRB amplification was 250-500 ng. Sequenced material: blood. These receptor sequences come from a human donor who had recovered from COVID-19.

This clonotype was recorded a few times. The chain recombines TRBV18 with TRBJ1-6, with unresolved D. V was shortened by 9 bases and J by 14 bases, with 20 bases between the two germline ends. CDR1 and CDR2 (germline): KGHSH, LQKENI. This CDR3 spans 13 amino acids. DNA for the CDR3: TGTGCCAGTAACATCGGTCCTCAAGAAGCCCTCCACTTT. It translates to CASNIGPQEALHF.

V is TRBV7-2 and J is TRBJ2-3, with no clear D. Germline lookup yields CDR1 SGHTA and CDR2 FQGNSA. The CDR3 totals 11 residues. The V end was cut by 11 bases, the J end by 5 bases, with 11 bases between. CDR3 region: CARGSGDTQYF. In DNA, the CDR3 is TGTGCCCGTGGAAGTGGAGATACGCAGTATTTT.

This sequence joins TRBV27 and TRBJ1-1, with TRBD1 as a possible D gene (6 bases). V lost 5 bases, J lost 0 bases, and 13 bases lay in between. The CDR3 consists of 15 residues. CDR1 MNHEY and CDR2 SMNVEV come from the germline V gene (reference sequence). CDR3 in amino acids: CASSPQGLMNTEAFF. CDR3 sequence (DNA): TGTGCCAGCAGTCCACAGGGCCTTATGAACACTGAAGCTTTCTTT.

This chain links TRBV19 with TRBJ1-6; no firm D call. Trimming took 8 bases from V and 4 from J, leaving 18 bases between them. Germline CDR1 reads LNHDA; CDR2 reads SQIVND (reference sequence). The CDR3 contains 16 residues. The CDR3 here is CASPRNISEYNSPLHF. CDR3 bases: TGTGCCAGTCCCCGAAACATCTCAGAGTATAATTCACCCCTCCACTTT.

A few counts support this clonotype. V gene TRBV27 combines with J gene TRBJ1-2, with D maybe TRBD1 (5 bases). CDR1 and CDR2 from the germline V gene are MNHEY and SMNVEV (reference sequence). The CDR3 extends over 14 amino acids. The germline V and J ends were trimmed by 5 bases and 4 bases, with 14 bases remaining between them. In DNA, the CDR3 is TGTGCCAGCAGTGGGGGGGGTCGGGGCTATGGCTACACCTTC. It translates to CASSGGGRGYGYTF.

Relative to its sample, this clonotype is medium-sized. The chain has TRBV5-6 and TRBJ2-1, with 8 bases that match TRBD2. V gave up 4 bases and J gave up 2 bases; unmatched junction bases: 14. Germline assignment: CDR1 SGHDT and CDR2 YYEEEE. The CDR3 loop spans 18 amino acids. CDR3 protein: CASSPLAVIPTTYNEQFF. In DNA form, the CDR3 reads TGTGCCAGCAGCCCACTAGCGGTCATACCCACTACCTACAATGAGCAGTTCTTC.

This rearrangement joins TRBV5-1 to TRBJ2-1; TRBD2 might be the D (6 bases). Trimming shortened V by 1 base and J by 9 bases, and 14 bases separated the two germline ends. CDR3 length: 14 residues. CDR1 and CDR2 from the germline V gene are SGHRS and YFSETQ. CDR3 in DNA: TGCGCCAGCAGCTTGAACACGGGAGCGGGTGAGCAGTTCTTC. Its protein product is CASSLNTGAGEQFF. Together with reference TRBV5-1 and TRBJ2-1, the CDR3 gives the full variable domain: KAGVTQTPRYLIKTRGQQVTLSCSPISGHRSVSWYQQTPGQGLQFLFEYFSETQRNKGNFPGRFSGRQFSNSRSEMNVSTLELGDSALYLCASSLNTGAGEQFFGPGTRLTVL.

The chain joins TRBV4-3 to TRBJ2-3; D is perhaps TRBD1 (6 bases). Germline values: CDR1 LGHNA, CDR2 YSLEER. This CDR3 contains 16 residues. Trimming took off 4 bases at V and 4 bases at J, with 18 bases between the two ends. CDR3 DNA sequence: TGCGCCAGCAGCCCTATTGGGACATGGGTGGCAGATACGCAGTATTTT. Protein product: CASSPIGTWVADTQYF.

This clonotype has only a few counts. The chain combines TRBV6-1 with TRBJ1-5; unclear D gene. The CDR3 runs 15 residues. The germline V gene has CDR1 MNHNS and CDR2 SASEGT. Trimming stripped 6 bases from V and 3 bases from J, with 15 bases between. CDR3 coding DNA: TGTGCCAGCAGCGCCGGGGTAGGGATCAATCAGCCCCAGCATTTT. Protein sequence: CASSAGVGINQPQHF.

The V call is TRBV5-5, the J call TRBJ2-3; 11 bases line up with TRBD2. CDR3 length: 17 residues. The V gene end was trimmed by 7 bases and the J gene end by 6 bases; junction bases not matched to a gene: 16. From germline, CDR1 is SGHKS and CDR2 YYEKEE (reference sequence). CDR3 DNA: TGTGCCAGCGGAACGAGTAGCGGGGGGGCCGGTTGGGATACGCAGTATTTT. This sequence encodes CASGTSSGGAGWDTQYF. Supplemented by reference TRBV5-5 and TRBJ2-3, the full variable domain reads DAGVTQSPTHLIKTRGQQVTLRCSPISGHKSVSWYQQVLGQGPQFIFQYYEKEERGRGNFPDRFSARQFPNYSSELNVNALLLGDSALYLCASGTSSGGAGWDTQYFGPGTRLTVL.

Details on this clonotype: This may be a read error: a much more frequent sequence differs by one nucleotide. V is TRBV6-1 and J is TRBJ1-5; D may be TRBD1 (6 bases). CDR3 length equals 14 residues. Germline V CDR1 and CDR2: MNHNS, SASEGT. The germline V and J ends were trimmed by 5 bases and 5 bases, with 13 bases remaining between them. In nucleotides, the CDR3 is TGTGCCAGCAGTATTAGGACAGAGGATCAGCCCCAGCATTTT. Amino acids: CASSIRTEDQPQHF.

This clonotype was seen only a few times. The chain couples TRBV6-1 to TRBJ2-1; 7 bases are a match to TRBD2. The germline V gene has CDR1 MNHNS and CDR2 SASEGT. The trim removed 4 bases at V and 7 bases at J, leaving 4 bases unmatched. This CDR3 region has 13 residues. CDR3 in amino acids: CASSVWRENEQFF. As DNA, the CDR3 is TGTGCCAGCAGTGTATGGCGGGAGAATGAGCAGTTCTTC.

This clonotype showed up just once. The V and J genes are TRBV7-9 and TRBJ2-1; TRBD2 agrees at 14 bases. CDR3 length: 18 amino acids. CDR1 and CDR2 from the germline V gene are SEHNR and FQNEAQ (reference sequence). V gave up 2 bases and J gave up 6 bases; unmatched junction bases: 9. This CDR3 reads CASSLPPTSGRDLNEQFF. CDR3 coding DNA: TGTGCCAGCAGCTTACCGCCGACTAGCGGGAGGGATCTCAATGAGCAGTTCTTC.

The chain couples TRBV6-1 to TRBJ1-2; D not certain. Germline CDR1 is MNHNS and CDR2 is SASEGT. V was trimmed by 2 bases and J by 1 base, leaving 5 bases between them. The CDR3 covers 13 residues. As DNA, the CDR3 is TGTGCCAGCAGTGAACAGAGTAACTATGGCTACACCTTC. Its translation: CASSEQSNYGYTF.

This clonotype came up a few times. The chain carries TRBV6-4 and TRBJ2-2; perhaps TRBD1 as D (6 bases). CDR3 length: 15 residues. CDR1 is MRHNA and CDR2 is SNTAGT in the germline V gene. Trimming removed 6 bases at V and 5 bases at J, with 16 bases between. The CDR3 nucleotides are TGTGCCAGCAGAAACCAACAGGGTAAAACCGGGGAGCTGTTTTTT. Protein: CASRNQQGKTGELFF.

The chain is built from TRBV24-1 and TRBJ2-2; no reliable D call. The CDR3 extends over 16 amino acids. Germline values: CDR1 KGHDR, CDR2 SFDVKD. Between the trimmed V and J ends, which lost 6 bases and 5 bases, there was a span of 18 bases. The DNA of the CDR3 is TGTGCCACCAGTCCACGGAAGGGAAAAGGGACCGGGGAGCTGTTTTTT. Amino acid sequence: CATSPRKGKGTGELFF.

This clonotype was detected a few times. This chain uses TRBV7-6 with TRBJ1-2, with D possibly TRBD1 on 5 matching bases. Germline assignment: CDR1 SGHVS and CDR2 FNYEAQ. This CDR3 has 17 amino acids. The germline V and J ends were trimmed by 1 base and 3 bases, with 18 bases remaining between them. CDR3 DNA: TGTGCCAGCAGCTTAGTTGGGGGGGGGGTTAATTACTATGGCTACACCTTC. Translation: CASSLVGGGVNYYGYTF.

About this clonotype: With a much larger clone just one base away, this may be a read error. The rearrangement links TRBV29-1 to TRBJ2-1, with unresolved D. The germline V and J ends were trimmed by 7 bases and 0 bases, with 16 bases remaining between them. CDR3 size: 15 residues. Germline CDR1 reads SQVTM; CDR2 reads ANQGSEA. CDR3 in amino acids: CSGGDGQCSYNEQFF. CDR3 sequence (DNA): TGCAGCGGGGGTGATGGGCAGTGCTCCTACAATGAGCAGTTCTTC.

The rearrangement joins TRBV20-1 to TRBJ1-1, with TRBD1 matching 8 bases. The length of the CDR3 is 16 residues. Germline V CDR1 and CDR2: DFQATT, SNEGSKA (reference sequence). Germline trimming cut 3 bases from V and 4 bases from J; bases unmatched to any gene: 13. CDR3 in DNA: TGCAGTGCTAGGGCTTGGGCAGGGGGCAGTGGCACTGAAGCTTTCTTT. Translation: CSARAWAGGSGTEAFF.

By proportion, this clonotype is medium-sized. The J gene is TRBJ2-2, the V gene TRBV15; D is ambiguous. The CDR3 is 15 amino acids. Per the germline V gene, CDR1 is LNHNV and CDR2 is YYDKDF (reference sequence). Trimming took 0 bases from V and 0 from J, leaving 5 bases between them. CDR3 region: CATSRDNANTGELFF. In nucleotides, the CDR3 is TGTGCCACCAGCAGAGATAACGCGAACACCGGGGAGCTGTTTTTT.

This chain connects TRBV5-1 to TRBJ2-3; D might be TRBD1 (5 bases). Germline assignment: CDR1 SGHRS and CDR2 YFSETQ. Trimming removed 6 bases at V and 0 bases at J, with 11 bases between. The length of the CDR3 is 14 residues. CDR3 bases: TGCGCCAGCAAGGGGATATCTAGCACAGATACGCAGTATTTT. It yields the protein CASKGISSTDTQYF.

In the case of this clonotype: The CDR3 does not close with the conserved phenylalanine or tryptophan, likely indicating a read error. CDR3 residues: CSVSGTEYSYEQYL. As DNA, the CDR3 is TGCAGCGTTTCCGGGACAGAATACTCCTACGAGCAGTACTTG. The chain links TRBV29-1 to TRBJ2-7, with TRBD1 identical over 7 bases. V trimming: 5 bases; J trimming: 0 bases; junction bases outside the gene matches: 7. Germline V gene data show CDR1 as SQVTM and CDR2 as ANQGSEA. This CDR3 is 14 amino acids long.

This clonotype was counted a single time. The chain carries TRBV7-2 and TRBJ2-7, with TRBD2 as a possible D gene (6 bases). V lost 0 bases, J lost 6 bases, and 12 bases lay in between. Germline V gene data show CDR1 as SGHTA and CDR2 as FQGNSA. There are 14 residues in the CDR3. Written as DNA, the CDR3 is TGTGCCAGCAGCTTAGCCCCACGGGGGAGCGAGCAGTACTTC. Protein sequence: CASSLAPRGSEQYF.

The sample holds a few counts of this clonotype. This chain joins TRBV18 and TRBJ1-5, with TRBD1 matching over 7 bases. With 1 base clipped from V and 6 bases from J, the junction kept 12 bases outside the gene matches. Germline CDR1 and CDR2: KGHSH and LQKENI. CDR3 length: 17 amino acids. This CDR3 reads CASSPQERGQKGQPQHF. CDR3 coding DNA: TGTGCCAGCTCACCACAAGAGAGGGGACAGAAAGGTCAGCCCCAGCATTTT.

This clonotype was seen many times. This sequence joins TRBV6-4 and TRBJ2-3, with 7 bases that match TRBD1. Per the germline V gene, CDR1 is MRHNA and CDR2 is SNTAGT. V lost 8 bases and J lost 0; bases outside the gene matches: 5. This CDR3 contains 14 residues. The CDR3 bases are TGTGCCAGCTCTAAGGGGGCGAGCACAGATACGCAGTATTTT. Its protein is CASSKGASTDTQYF.

In its sample, this clonotype ranks as medium-sized. The rearrangement uses TRBV19 and TRBJ1-5; 8 bases are a match to TRBD1. This CDR3 is 13 amino acids long. From germline, CDR1 is LNHDA and CDR2 SQIVND (reference sequence). The ends lost 9 bases at V and 3 bases at J; junction bases unmatched: 4. CDR3 region: CASRTGYNQPQHF. CDR3 bases: TGTGCCAGCAGGACAGGGTACAATCAGCCCCAGCATTTT. Using reference TRBV19 and TRBJ1-5 for the parts outside the CDR3, the full variable domain is DGGITQSPKYLFRKEGQNVTLSCEQNLNHDAMYWYRQDPGQGLRLIYYSQIVNDFQKGDIAEGYSVSREKKESFPLTVTSAQKNPTAFYLCASRTGYNQPQHFGDGTRLSIL.

The genes are TRBV7-2 and TRBJ1-5; D not certain. Trimming took off 1 base at V and 9 bases at J, with 7 bases between the two ends. The length of the CDR3 is 12 residues. Germline CDR1 SGHTA, CDR2 FQGNSA. The CDR3 sequence is CASSLGRGPQHF. The CDR3 DNA is TGTGCCAGCAGCTTAGGGAGAGGGCCCCAGCATTTT.

About this clonotype: Given a much more abundant clone one base away, this may be a read error. The V and J genes are TRBV19 and TRBJ2-7, with 8 bases fitting TRBD2. Per germline, CDR1 LNHDA and CDR2 SQIVND (reference sequence). The CDR3 is 13 amino acids. V dropped 4 bases and J dropped 7; count of bases not matched to a gene: 6. Here the CDR3 reads CASSTGLVGEQYF. The DNA of the CDR3 is TGTGCCAGTAGTACGGGACTAGTGGGAGAGCAGTACTTC.